The 15 T cell receptor beta chains below all came from one sample that was sequenced in a study of brain T cells in children with intractable seizures. Assay: immunoSEQ multiplex PCR; the TCRdb copy retains only in-frame clones and omits some. The repertoire holds some 80,000 clones, with 90% to 95% as singletons. The sample consisted of peripheral blood, taken at surgery. The receptors were gathered from a girl aged 2-10 years with Rasmussen encephalitis and intractable seizures.

The chain is built from TRBV20-1 and TRBJ2-1, with D perhaps TRBD2 (5 bases). CDR1 DFQATT and CDR2 SNEGSKA come from the germline V gene (reference sequence). CDR3 length: 14 amino acids. V dropped 3 bases and J dropped 4 bases, with 13 bases sitting between them. Here the CDR3 reads CSASLVGDYNEQFF. The DNA for the CDR3 is TGCAGTGCTAGTCTGGTGGGAGATTACAATGAGCAGTTCTTC.

The chain has TRBV2 and TRBJ1-5; TRBD1 matches at 9 bases. Germline-derived CDR1 and CDR2 are SNHLY and FYNNEI. The CDR3 contains 14 residues. Losses at the gene ends were 5 bases for V and 8 bases for J; bases not matched to a gene: 7. This CDR3 reads CASSFTGGGKPQHF. In DNA form, the CDR3 reads TGTGCCAGCAGTTTCACAGGGGGCGGGAAGCCCCAGCATTTT.

This chain joins TRBV27 and TRBJ2-7; no firm D call. The CDR3 runs 12 residues. V was cut by 0 bases and J by 7 bases, with 7 bases left in between. Per the germline V gene, CDR1 is MNHEY and CDR2 is SMNVEV (reference sequence). CDR3 sequence (DNA): TGTGCCAGCAGTTTATCCCTGGGGGAGCAGTACTTC. It is translated as CASSLSLGEQYF.

This clone was detected a few times. The V gene is TRBV6-1, the J gene TRBJ1-5; D possibly corresponds to TRBD1 (5 bases). Between the trimmed V and J ends, which lost 2 bases and 5 bases, there was a span of 10 bases. CDR3 length: 14 amino acids. CDR1 MNHNS and CDR2 SASEGT come from the germline V gene. This CDR3 reads CASSEIGADQPQHF. Here the CDR3 DNA reads TGTGCCAGCAGTGAAATCGGGGCCGATCAGCCCCAGCATTTT.

The chain has TRBV7-9 and TRBJ2-7; D not certain. Trimming removed 7 bases from V and 1 base from J, with 17 bases in between. The germline CDR1 and CDR2 sequences are SEHNR and FQNEAQ (reference sequence). CDR3 length equals 15 residues. CDR3: CASTPSPEKSYEQYF. The CDR3 DNA is TGTGCCAGCACCCCCTCCCCGGAAAAGTCCTACGAGCAGTACTTC.

By share, this clone ranks as large. The identical CDR3 is also encoded by other nucleotide sequences in the sample. The chain joins TRBV7-9 to TRBJ2-1, with 10 bases that match TRBD2. V shed 5 bases, J shed 4 bases, and the junction held 5 bases outside the gene matches. Per the germline V gene, CDR1 is SEHNR and CDR2 is FQNEAQ (reference sequence). CDR3 length: 15 residues. CDR3 DNA sequence: TGTGCCAGCAGCCCAGGACTAGCGGAATACAATGAGCAGTTCTTC. This codes for CASSPGLAEYNEQFF.

This sequence joins TRBV13 and TRBJ1-1; a possible D gene is TRBD1 (6 bases). Per the germline V gene, CDR1 is PRHDT and CDR2 is FYEKMQ (reference sequence). The CDR3 loop spans 17 amino acids. Trimming left V 5 bases short and J 3 bases short, with 22 bases between. CDR3 DNA sequence: TGTGCCAGCAGCGCCGGCGGCAGTAGCAGGGGAGACACTGAAGCTTTCTTT. Protein: CASSAGGSSRGDTEAFF.

The chain's CDR3 is CASSSGLAGGYEQYF. The CDR3 bases are TGCGCCAGCAGCTCCGGACTAGCGGGAGGGTACGAGCAGTACTTC. J is TRBJ2-7 and V is TRBV5-1; 15 bases are a match to TRBD2. V was clipped by 3 bases and J by 4 bases; unmatched bases: 2. Germline loops: CDR1 SGHRS, CDR2 YFSETQ. CDR3 length: 15 residues.

The genes are TRBV5-4 and TRBJ2-7; 7 nucleotides agree with TRBD2. Germline V gene data show CDR1 as SGHNT and CDR2 as YYREEE (reference sequence). The V gene end was trimmed by 6 bases and the J gene end by 5 bases; junction bases not matched to a gene: 8. This CDR3 has 13 residues. The CDR3 region is CASTRGGVHEQYF. CDR3 bases: TGTGCCAGCACCCGGGGAGGGGTCCACGAGCAGTACTTC.

The chain links TRBV6-1 to TRBJ1-5; TRBD1 is a possible D gene (6 bases). CDR1 is MNHNS, CDR2 SASEGT, per germline. This CDR3 has 14 amino acids. The V end lost 1 base, the J end lost 7 bases, and 11 bases lay between the germline ends. The DNA for the CDR3 is TGTGCCAGCAGTGAAGTAGGGGGGGCCCAGCCCCAGCATTTT. It translates to CASSEVGGAQPQHF.

The chain is built from TRBV29-1 and TRBJ2-3; 7 bases line up with TRBD1. Germline V gives CDR1 SQVTM, CDR2 ANQGSEA. With 5 bases clipped from V and 2 bases from J, the junction kept 4 bases outside the gene matches. This CDR3 region has 13 residues. The CDR3 protein is CSVFEGATDTQYF. CDR3 DNA: TGCAGCGTTTTTGAGGGGGCCACAGATACGCAGTATTTT.

V and J are TRBV25-1 and TRBJ1-1; D unresolved. Germline CDR1 reads MGHDK; CDR2 reads SYGVNS. The CDR3 is made up of 13 amino acids. V was pared by 1 base and J by 6 bases, with 9 bases between. The CDR3 DNA follows: TGTGCCAGCAGTGAATCAGGCGGCGCTGAAGCTTTCTTT. Protein: CASSESGGAEAFF. The entire variable domain, with the rest obtained from reference TRBV25-1 and TRBJ1-1, is as follows: EADIYQTPRYLVIGTGKKITLECSQTMGHDKMYWYQQDPGMELHLIHYSYGVNSTEKGDLSSESTVSRIRTEHFPLTLESARPSHTSQYLCASSESGGAEAFFGQGTRLTVV.

Notes on this clone: Compared with germline, one end of the junction differs, possibly owing to a read error. This chain connects TRBV6-1 to TRBJ2-7, with a weak D call TRBD2 (7 bases). Germline CDR1 is MNHNS and CDR2 is SASEGT. CDR3 length: 16 amino acids. In DNA form, the CDR3 reads TGTGCCCGCAGTGTTAGGGGGGGCGGGGGCCCCGTCGAGCAGTACTTC. This encodes CARSVRGGGGPVEQYF.

The table lists this clone with a few counts. CDR3 bases: TGTGCCAGCAGCCAACTGTCGGGACAGGGGAAAGGGGCTTTCTTT. Translation: CASSQLSGQGKGAFF. The rearrangement joins TRBV3-1 (or the pseudogene TRBV3-2) to TRBJ1-1; the match to TRBD1 covers 10 bases. The CDR3 covers 15 residues. V was pared by 2 bases and J by 11 bases, with 11 bases of the junction left unmatched. Germline V lookup: CDR1 LGHDT, CDR2 YNNKEL (reference sequence).

This clone has a single count. The rearrangement joins TRBV15 to TRBJ1-5; the D is unclear. CDR3 length: 15 amino acids. Germline CDR1 is LNHNV and CDR2 is YYDKDF (reference sequence). Deletions cut 0 bases from V and 4 bases from J, with 10 bases between. In nucleotides, the CDR3 is TGTGCCACCAGCAGAGATCTCGGACGGAATCAGCCCCAGCATTTT. Translated: CATSRDLGRNQPQHF.